This T cell receptor beta chain is drawn from a study of human T cells and chemical hapten exposure (dated by TCRdb to the early 2020s). Looking at the study overall: For sensitization, 2% DPC in acetone was applied to a 2 cm by 2 cm area of upper inner arm skin. Patient blood was sampled pre-sensitization (week 0) and at 2, 6 and about 24 weeks after DPC sensitization. Alopecia areata with under or over 50% scalp involvement, alopecia totalis and alopecia universalis were represented in the patient cohort, which was mostly female. Patch tests used Finn chambers with 0.01% DPC on the upper back, scored after 6 days by International Contact Dermatitis Research Group standards. Libraries were pooled for sequencing, and variation in per-sample TCR yields was attributed mainly to small differences in library volumes within the pool. Blood for TCR sequencing was provided by twenty-nine alopecia patients at one to four time points (pre-sensitization, 2, 6 and 24 weeks). Weekly therapeutic DPC doses were additionally applied to the scalp of patients throughout the approximately 23-week study period. The study tracked peripheral blood TCR repertoire changes in vivo during primary and secondary sensitization to the hapten diphenylcyclopropenone (DPC) in alopecia patients. The paper as a whole reports these results and caveats: After repeated subsampling, the strength of the expansion versus patch-test correlation and the threshold at which it became significant changed. Because all patients had alopecia, a presumed autoimmune disease, the immune response of the patients might differ from that of healthy individuals. DPC sensitization did not change the number of TCRs with a frequency above 1 in 1000, and there was no evidence of changes in global repertoire structure. The number of PT1 expanded TCRs positively correlated with patch test score, significant at thresholds 8, 16 and 32 but not 4. Compared with pre-sensitization or healthy control sets, expanded TCRs formed significantly more large CDR3 similarity clusters, which is consistent with antigen-driven responses.

As concerns this clonotype: It lacks a known antigen. The input lacks base qualities; no much larger clone sits a single base away.

V is cut back by 11 bases and J by 1 base, with 11 bases in the junction unmatched. According to the germline V gene, CDR1 reads MNHNS and CDR2 reads SASEGT. The CDR3 has 15 amino acids, counting the end cysteine and phenylalanine. CDR3 DNA is the only sequence kept; it has 45 bases, read in frame from the first base. In light of the paper, this sample's time point label describes: patch test 1, 2 weeks after DPC sensitization. According to the study, the label for this sample's treatment or condition signals: therapeutic diphenylcyclopropenone sensitization with weekly scalp DPC. Blood at each patch-test visit was drawn before the patch test was applied. Patients were considered eligible if aged 18 to 70, diagnosed with alopecia and deemed suitable for DPC therapy, and patients were excluded if pregnant. Total RNA was extracted from unfractionated whole blood collected in Tempus Blood RNA tubes.

The library was obtained by RACE. Sequencer: NextSeq 500. During library preparation, unique molecular identifiers were attached to individual cDNA molecules so that TCRs could be counted in a quantitative, reproducible way. For every blood RNA sample, sequencing covered both the TCR alpha and TCR beta chains. On the study's bioinformatics: Samples had a median of about 96,000 TCRs, with a range from roughly 23,224 to 750,000. The Decombinator software suite was used to annotate V, J and CDR3 in the TCR reads. For the PS versus PT1 abundance plots, all samples were subsampled to the same number of TCRs (28,000). Expanded TCRs were defined as absent before sensitization and observed at least eight times at the 2-week time point. The public sequencing data were trimmed at Q25 with fastp and processed into clonotypes with MiXCR by TCRdb, which kept only in-frame beta chains. Every distinct CDR3 protein forms one entry, paired with its most common genes and DNA. TCRdb, rather than the study authors, made the V and J calls. The sample table records around 110,000 distinct CDR3 sequences; 9% to 13% of these occur just once. The ten largest clones capture about 1.4% of the sample.

The V and J genes are TRBV6-1 and TRBJ2-7; TRBD1 fits 10 bases in the junction. The material sequenced was whole blood, taken in connection with sensitization to the hapten diphenylcyclopropenone (DPC). This clonotype was obtained from a woman between 50 and 59 years old with alopecia areata. Some clones in this sample may be carry-over from other donors' samples. The CDR3 reads as follows: CAVSPAGQGSYEQYF. The DNA reads TGTGCCGTCAGCCCGGCGGGACAGGGGTCCTACGAGCAGTACTTC.